The rows below give T cell receptor beta chains drawn from one sample of a study of cytomegalovirus exposure and HLA in healthy donors. Measured with immunoSEQ multiplex PCR; TCRdb has only the in-frame clones, and not every one. This table holds 100,000 to 150,000 clones, around four fifths found once. Sequencing input: PBMCs. These receptors originate from a human donor in good health. Each CDR3 is given with its conserved first and last residue. Fields, in order: CDR3 length, J gene, D gene, V gene, clone size, CDR3 DNA, CDR3 protein. D genes are given only for firm matches. Size values are once, few and many counts, or a class for expanded clones, and some rows have none.

>17|TRBJ2-3|TRBD2|TRBV5-1|NA
TGCGCCAGCAGGCCGCCAACTAGCGGAATACCCACAGATACGCAGTATTTT
CASRPPTSGIPTDTQYF
>13|TRBJ1-2|NA|TRBV6-6|NA
TGTGCCATTAGTCCTGGGACAACTCATGGCTACACCTTC
CAISPGTTHGYTF
>13|TRBJ2-7|NA|TRBV18|NA
TGTGCCAGCTCACCCCTGTCCTCCTACGAGCAGTACTTC
CASSPLSSYEQYF
>18|TRBJ1-2|TRBD1|TRBV11-2|NA
TGTGCCAGCAGCTTCCATCCCGTTCTAACAGGGGGGGGATATGGCTACACCTTC
CASSFHPVLTGGGYGYTF
>12|TRBJ2-7|TRBD2|TRBV5-8|NA
TGTGCCAGCAGCTTAAATCGACTAGCAGAGTACTTC
CASSLNRLAEYF
>12|TRBJ1-1|TRBD1|TRBV7-9|few
TGTGCCAGCAGCCGACGGGGGACAGGGGGACGGTGG
CASSRRGTGGRW
>11|TRBJ1-2|NA|TRBV10-3|NA
TGTGCCATCAGTGACAGCTATGGCTACACCTTC
CAISDSYGYTF
>13|TRBJ2-1|NA|TRBV5-4|NA
TGTGCCAGCAGCTTGCCCTCATCGGGGGAGCAGTTCTTC
CASSLPSSGEQFF
>14|TRBJ2-7|TRBD1|TRBV6-5|NA
TGTGCCAGCAGGGGGACAGGGTTTAGGTACGAGCAGTACTTC
CASRGTGFRYEQYF
>15|TRBJ2-1|NA|TRBV13|few
TGTGCCAGCAGCTTAAGGCAGGCCCCGTCGGATGAGCAGTTCTTC
CASSLRQAPSDEQFF
>14|TRBJ2-3|NA|TRBV13|NA
TGTGCCAGCAGCTTAAGGACAGGCACAGATACGCAGTATTTT
CASSLRTGTDTQYF